These T cell receptor beta chains were read from a single sample in a study of molecular identifiers for immune sequencing clone quantification. TCRdb re-called the PCR reads through MiXCR, storing one row per CDR3 protein. Of more than 450,000 distinct CDR3 sequences detected, around 23% appear once; the ten largest clones hold 0.76%. Sequences were obtained from naive CD8+ T cells from blood, with Jurkat cell RNA spiked in. Source of these receptors: a human donor in good health. Some libraries in this study had Jurkat cell RNA spiked in. The CDR3 runs from the conserved cysteine through the conserved F or W. The D gene is left open where the match is weak. Size is omitted from some rows. Given values are once, few, many or a class for expanded clones.

V gene: TRBV30
clone size: once
J gene: TRBJ2-7
D gene: NA
CDR3 DNA: TGTGCCTGGAGTGCAGGCCCACGGGGCTACGAGCAGTACTTC
CDR3 protein: CAWSAGPRGYEQYF

V gene: TRBV4-3
clone size: few
J gene: TRBJ1-2
D gene: NA
CDR3 DNA: TGCGCCAGCAGCCATGAAAACTATGGCTACACCTTC
CDR3 protein: CASSHENYGYTF

V gene: TRBV7-2
clone size: NA
J gene: TRBJ2-7
D gene: NA
CDR3 DNA: TGTGCCAGCAGCCCAACCAGGATTAGGCCTTACTACGAGCAGTACTTC
CDR3 protein: CASSPTRIRPYYEQYF

V gene: TRBV23-1
clone size: few
J gene: TRBJ2-2
D gene: TRBD2
CDR3 DNA: TGCGCCAGCAGTCAATCCTGGGGGAGGGCCGGGGAGCTGTTTTTT
CDR3 protein: CASSQSWGRAGELFF

V gene: TRBV4-3
clone size: NA
J gene: TRBJ2-1
D gene: NA
CDR3 DNA: TGCGCCAGCAGCCAAGTTTTTCAGGGGGGTGAGCAGTTCTTC
CDR3 protein: CASSQVFQGGEQFF

V gene: TRBV11-2
clone size: few
J gene: TRBJ2-1
D gene: NA
CDR3 DNA: TGTGCCAGCAGCTTAGGAGCCAGCCAGGCCAATGAGCAGTTCTTC
CDR3 protein: CASSLGASQANEQFF

V gene: TRBV20-1
clone size: many
J gene: TRBJ2-4
D gene: NA
CDR3 DNA: TGCAGTGCTAGAGATGACCGGACCGCAAACATTCAGTACTTC
CDR3 protein: CSARDDRTANIQYF

V gene: TRBV19
clone size: once
J gene: TRBJ1-6
D gene: NA
CDR3 DNA: TGTGCCAGTAGTATAGGTTCGCTTTCACCCCTCCACTTT
CDR3 protein: CASSIGSLSPLHF

V gene: TRBV1
clone size: few
J gene: TRBJ1-2
D gene: NA
CDR3 DNA: TGCACCAGCAGCGCTGACGCTGTGGCTTTCTATGGCTACACCTTC
CDR3 protein: CTSSADAVAFYGYTF

V gene: TRBV3-1
clone size: few
J gene: TRBJ2-7
D gene: NA
CDR3 DNA: TGTGCCAGCAGCCAAGTGGGTAGGGCGGACTACGAGCAGTACTTC
CDR3 protein: CASSQVGRADYEQYF

V gene: TRBV20-1
clone size: few
J gene: TRBJ2-7
D gene: NA
CDR3 DNA: TGCAGTAAGGAATCCGTGAGCTCCTACGAGCAGTACTTC
CDR3 protein: CSKESVSSYEQYF

V gene: TRBV7-9
clone size: NA
J gene: TRBJ2-7
D gene: TRBD1
CDR3 DNA: TGTGCCAGCAGCTATTACGGGACAGATTCCTACGAGCAGTACTTC
CDR3 protein: CASSYYGTDSYEQYF

V gene: TRBV2
clone size: NA
J gene: TRBJ1-5
D gene: TRBD1
CDR3 DNA: TGTGCCAGCAGTGGCGAGACAGGGGCCTTCAATCAGCCCCAGCATTTT
CDR3 protein: CASSGETGAFNQPQHF

V gene: TRBV7-9
clone size: NA
J gene: TRBJ2-3
D gene: NA
CDR3 DNA: TGTGCCAGCAGCCCTCTCGATGACGATACGCAGTATTTT
CDR3 protein: CASSPLDDDTQYF

V gene: TRBV9
clone size: many
J gene: TRBJ2-2
D gene: NA
CDR3 DNA: TGTGCCAGCAGCGTATTGGCGGGGAACACCGGGGAGCTGTTTTTT
CDR3 protein: CASSVLAGNTGELFF

V gene: TRBV7-9
clone size: few
J gene: TRBJ2-5
D gene: NA
CDR3 DNA: TGTGCCAGCAGCTTAGTTTTTACCAGGGACGAGACCCAGTACTTC
CDR3 protein: CASSLVFTRDETQYF

V gene: TRBV4-3
clone size: many
J gene: TRBJ1-2
D gene: NA
CDR3 DNA: TGCGCCAGCAGTGACGGTTCCTATGGCTACACCTTC
CDR3 protein: CASSDGSYGYTF

V gene: TRBV12-5
clone size: NA
J gene: TRBJ2-7
D gene: TRBD1
CDR3 DNA: TGTGCTAGTGGTCTGGGGACAGGGGGCTTCTACGAGCAGTACTTC
CDR3 protein: CASGLGTGGFYEQYF

V gene: TRBV11-2
clone size: few
J gene: TRBJ1-5
D gene: NA
CDR3 DNA: TGTGCCAGCAGCGCTGGTGGCACTCATCAGCCCCAGCATTTT
CDR3 protein: CASSAGGTHQPQHF

V gene: TRBV28
clone size: many
J gene: TRBJ2-7
D gene: NA
CDR3 DNA: TGTGCCAGCAGTAAGCCCGGGGTTAGTTTGTTCGAGCAGTACTTC
CDR3 protein: CASSKPGVSLFEQYF

V gene: TRBV5-3
clone size: NA
J gene: TRBJ2-2
D gene: NA
CDR3 DNA: TGTGCCAGCAGCTTGTTAGGTGGCGCCCGGTTGACCGGGGAGCTGTTTTTT
CDR3 protein: CASSLLGGARLTGELFF

V gene: TRBV30
clone size: few
J gene: TRBJ1-3
D gene: NA
CDR3 DNA: TGTGCCTGGATGACATTCTCTGGAAACACCATATATTTT
CDR3 protein: CAWMTFSGNTIYF